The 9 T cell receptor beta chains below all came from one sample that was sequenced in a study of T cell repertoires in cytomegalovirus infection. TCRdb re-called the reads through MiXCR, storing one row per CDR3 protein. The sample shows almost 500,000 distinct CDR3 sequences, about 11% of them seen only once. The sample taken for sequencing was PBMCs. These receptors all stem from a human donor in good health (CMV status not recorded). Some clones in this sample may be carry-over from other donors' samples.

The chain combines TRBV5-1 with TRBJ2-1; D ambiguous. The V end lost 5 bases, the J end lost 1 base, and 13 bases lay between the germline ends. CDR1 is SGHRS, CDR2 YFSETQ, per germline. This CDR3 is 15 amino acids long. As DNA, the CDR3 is TGCGCCAGCAGTCTATTCCAGCAGTCCTACAATGAGCAGTTCTTC. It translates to CASSLFQQSYNEQFF.

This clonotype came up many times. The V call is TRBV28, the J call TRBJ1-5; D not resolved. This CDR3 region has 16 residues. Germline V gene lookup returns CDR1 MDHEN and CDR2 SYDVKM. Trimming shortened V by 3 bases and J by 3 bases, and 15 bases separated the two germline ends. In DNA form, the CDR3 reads TGTGCCAGCAGTTTGCGAATCACTTCGAACAATCAGCCCCAGCATTTT. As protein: CASSLRITSNNQPQHF.

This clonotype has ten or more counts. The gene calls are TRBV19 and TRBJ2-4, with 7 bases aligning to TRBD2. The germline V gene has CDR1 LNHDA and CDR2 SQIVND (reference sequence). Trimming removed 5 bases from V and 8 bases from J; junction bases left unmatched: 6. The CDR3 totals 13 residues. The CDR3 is CASSYPSGDIQYF. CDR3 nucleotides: TGTGCCAGTAGTTATCCTAGCGGAGACATTCAGTACTTC.

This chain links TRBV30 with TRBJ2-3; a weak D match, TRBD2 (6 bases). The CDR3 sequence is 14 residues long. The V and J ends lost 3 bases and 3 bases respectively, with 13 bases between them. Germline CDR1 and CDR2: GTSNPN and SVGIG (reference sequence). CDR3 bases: TGTGCCTGGAGGGAGGGGATATTAACAGATACGCAGTATTTT. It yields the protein CAWREGILTDTQYF.

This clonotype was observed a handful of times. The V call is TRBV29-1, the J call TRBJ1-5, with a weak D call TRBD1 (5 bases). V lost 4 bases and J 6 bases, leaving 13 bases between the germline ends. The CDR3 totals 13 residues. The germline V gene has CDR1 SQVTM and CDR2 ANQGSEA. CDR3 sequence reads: CSVGGPYGQPQHF. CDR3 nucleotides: TGCAGCGTTGGGGGACCCTATGGTCAGCCCCAGCATTTT.

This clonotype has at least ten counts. CDR3 DNA sequence: TGCAGCGTCCTGGGGGGGGACTACTCCTACGAGCAGTACTTC. Residues: CSVLGGDYSYEQYF. This chain joins TRBV29-1 and TRBJ2-7; 7 nucleotides match TRBD2. The CDR3 spans 14 residues. CDR1 is SQVTM and CDR2 is ANQGSEA in the germline V gene. Trimming at V came to 6 bases and at J to 0 bases, leaving 8 bases not matched to a gene.

The CDR3: CASSLYADNEQYF. In nucleotides, the CDR3 is TGTGCCAGCAGTTTATACGCAGACAACGAGCAGTACTTC. The chain is built from TRBV27 and TRBJ2-7; D remains unclear. The V end was cut by 1 base, the J end by 5 bases, with 9 bases between. Germline V gene data show CDR1 as MNHEY and CDR2 as SMNVEV (reference sequence). This CDR3 spans 13 amino acids.

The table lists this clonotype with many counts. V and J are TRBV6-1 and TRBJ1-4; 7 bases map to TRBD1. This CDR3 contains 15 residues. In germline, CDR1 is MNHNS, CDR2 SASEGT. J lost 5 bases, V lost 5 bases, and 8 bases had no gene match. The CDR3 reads CASSNRDRENEKLFF. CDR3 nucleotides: TGTGCCAGCAGTAACCGCGACAGGGAAAATGAAAAACTGTTTTTT.

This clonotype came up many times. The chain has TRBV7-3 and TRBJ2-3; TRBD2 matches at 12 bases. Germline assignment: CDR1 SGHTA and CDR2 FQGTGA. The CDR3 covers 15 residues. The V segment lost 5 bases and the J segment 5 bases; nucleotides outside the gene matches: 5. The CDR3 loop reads CASSASGGGVDTQYF. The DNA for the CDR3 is TGTGCCAGCAGCGCTAGCGGGGGGGGGGTAGATACGCAGTATTTT.